Given below is one T cell receptor beta chain in context. Its antigen remains unidentified. The data originate from a study of cytomegalovirus exposure and HLA in healthy donors. As for the study in general: Caucasian-associated ancestry cluster membership applied to approximately 81% of nearly 400 genotyped donors. Study results and limitations: A later analysis linked a missense DCLRE1C variant to TCR beta V- and J-gene trimming. In a later analysis, specific HLA alleles were associated with 15,000 to 20,000 TCR beta sequences at a 0.05 false discovery rate. In an earlier analysis, most TCR beta V segments were productive about 90% or about 30% of the time.

Primers: 60 Vbeta forward and 13 Jbeta reverse. The repertoire was sequenced with immunoSEQ multiplex PCR; TCRdb's copy has only in-frame clones and lacks some. The sample carries roughly 130,000 clones, roughly 74% recorded once. CDR3 size: 15 residues. Germline loops: CDR1 SGHRS, CDR2 YFSETQ. V dropped 1 base and J dropped 4 bases, with 12 bases sitting between them. The V gene is TRBV5-1, the J gene TRBJ1-5; D possibly corresponds to TRBD1 (5 bases). The sample taken for sequencing was PBMCs. The receptor was isolated from a woman in her 50s in good health and CMV-seropositive. CDR3 bases: TGCGCCAGCAGCTTGAGCGGGGGATTAAATCAGCCCCAGCATTTT. This sequence encodes CASSLSGGLNQPQHF.